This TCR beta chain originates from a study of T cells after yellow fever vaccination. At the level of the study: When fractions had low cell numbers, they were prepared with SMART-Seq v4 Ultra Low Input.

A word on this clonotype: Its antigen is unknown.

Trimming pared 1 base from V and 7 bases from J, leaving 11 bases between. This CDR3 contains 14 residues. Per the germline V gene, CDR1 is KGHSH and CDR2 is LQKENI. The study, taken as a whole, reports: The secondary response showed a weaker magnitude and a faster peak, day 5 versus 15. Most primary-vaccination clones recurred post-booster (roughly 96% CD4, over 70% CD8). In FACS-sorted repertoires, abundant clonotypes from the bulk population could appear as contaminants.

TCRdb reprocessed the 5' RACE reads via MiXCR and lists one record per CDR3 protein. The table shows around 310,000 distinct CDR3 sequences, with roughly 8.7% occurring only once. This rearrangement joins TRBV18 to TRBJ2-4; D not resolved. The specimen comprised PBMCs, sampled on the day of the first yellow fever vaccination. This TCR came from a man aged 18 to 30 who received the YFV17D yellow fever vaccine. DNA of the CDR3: TGTGCCAGCTCACCACGAAGGGAATTGAACATTCAGTACTTC. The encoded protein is CASSPRRELNIQYF.